One T cell receptor beta chain is described in this entry. From germline, CDR1 is MDHEN and CDR2 SYDVKM. Losses at the gene ends were 6 bases for V and 6 bases for J; bases not matched to a gene: 8. The CDR3 totals 14 residues. Here immunoSEQ multiplex PCR was the method, and the copy in TCRdb shows in-frame clones only, minus some. The sample records approximately 100,000 clones, approximately 82% being singletons. This entry is derived from a study of control samples from healthy donors and cancer patients. The sequence came from a man aged 55 to 70 in good health. The gene calls are TRBV28 and TRBJ2-5; 9 nucleotides agree with TRBD1. Input material: blood. CDR3 amino acids: CASSSGTGYKTQYF. The DNA of the CDR3 is TGTGCCAGCAGCTCCGGGACAGGGTACAAGACCCAGTACTTC.